This T cell receptor (beta chain) was found in a study of blood T cell repertoires in COVID-19. Background on the study: Researchers got acute and convalescent COVID-19 samples from the United States, Italy and Spain.

Individuals drawn from around 24 US areas were roughly 18 to 95 years old. Assignment of participants to cohorts was predicated upon participant-reported clinical history. In the original workflow: Using reference gene primer amplification, nucleated cell counts were estimated. Profiling relied on immunoSEQ multiplex PCR, and the TCRdb table lists in-frame clones only, not all of them. That table gives V, J and clone size, and the DNA gave D and trimming. Of 250,000 or so clones listed, about 87% are singletons. This CDR3 comprises 11 residues. CDR1 is DFQATT, CDR2 SNEGSKA, per germline (reference sequence). The V gene lost 5 bases and the J gene lost 5 bases, with 8 bases spanning the gap.

The sequence derives from a woman aged 30 to 39 with acute COVID-19. The material sequenced was PBMCs or T cells enriched from blood (not recorded which). V and J are TRBV20-1 and TRBJ2-3; D might be TRBD1 (5 bases). CDR3 residues: CSALRGDTQYF. The CDR3 nucleotides are TGCAGTGCTCTAAGGGGAGATACGCAGTATTTT.